What follows is one T cell receptor (beta chain) and its context. Clones were sequenced by immunoSEQ multiplex PCR, and TCRdb holds only the in-frame ones, with some missing. The sample lists 80,000 to 100,000 clones, about three quarters occurring once. This sample was taken from a study of blood T cell repertoires in COVID-19. The CDR3 totals 16 residues. The V end lost 6 bases, the J end lost 1 base, and 18 bases lay between the germline ends. The germline V gene has CDR1 MNHEY and CDR2 SMNVEV (reference sequence). The sequence was obtained from a man in his forties or fifties who had recovered from COVID-19. The chain employs TRBV27 and TRBJ1-1; tentatively, D is TRBD1 (6 bases). Sequenced: peripheral blood. In nucleotides, the CDR3 is TGTGCCAGCAGGCGTTCAACAGGGAGTCGGAACACTGAAGCTTTCTTT. This gives the protein CASRRSTGSRNTEAFF.